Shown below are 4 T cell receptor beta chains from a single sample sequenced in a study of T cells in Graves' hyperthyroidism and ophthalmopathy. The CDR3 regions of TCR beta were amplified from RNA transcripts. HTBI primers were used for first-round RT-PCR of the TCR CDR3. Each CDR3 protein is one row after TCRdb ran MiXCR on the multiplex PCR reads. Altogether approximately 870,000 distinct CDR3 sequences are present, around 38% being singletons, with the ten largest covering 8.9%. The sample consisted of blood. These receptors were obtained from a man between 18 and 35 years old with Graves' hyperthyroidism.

CDR3 bases: TGTGCCAGCAGTTACGTAACCGATGGCTACACCTTC. Protein sequence: CASSYVTDGYTF. The V and J genes are TRBV6-5 and TRBJ1-2; no definite D call. V was pared by 2 bases and J by 6 bases, with 7 bases between. Germline V gives CDR1 MNHEY, CDR2 SVGAGI. The CDR3 totals 12 residues.

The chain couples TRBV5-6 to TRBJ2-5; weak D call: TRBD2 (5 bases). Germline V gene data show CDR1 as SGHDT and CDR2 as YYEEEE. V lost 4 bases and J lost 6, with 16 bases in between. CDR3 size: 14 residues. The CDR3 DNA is TGTGCCAGCAGCACTGACACTCTCGGGAAGACCCAGTACTTC. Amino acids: CASSTDTLGKTQYF.

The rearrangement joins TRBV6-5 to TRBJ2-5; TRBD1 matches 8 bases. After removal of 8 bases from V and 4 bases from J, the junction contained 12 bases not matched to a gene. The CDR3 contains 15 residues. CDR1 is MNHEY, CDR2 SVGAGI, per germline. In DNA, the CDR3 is TGTGCCAGCGGTGGGACAGGCGGGGTTGGAGAGACCCAGTACTTC. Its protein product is CASGGTGGVGETQYF.

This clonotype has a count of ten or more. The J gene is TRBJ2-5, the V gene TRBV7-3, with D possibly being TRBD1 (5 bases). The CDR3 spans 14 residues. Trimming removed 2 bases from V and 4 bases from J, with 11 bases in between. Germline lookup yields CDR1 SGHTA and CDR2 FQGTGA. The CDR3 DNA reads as TGTGCCAGCAGCTTACAGGGTGGTGGAGAGACCCAGTACTTC. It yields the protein CASSLQGGGETQYF.